These T cell receptor beta chains were read from a single sample in a study of blood T cells in healthy people across ages. MiXCR was run by TCRdb on the 5' RACE reads, yielding one entry per CDR3 protein. The profile shows 900,000 to 950,000 distinct CDR3 sequences, about 28% of them singletons. Separately, the same data were catalogued under a study of T cells of mothers and their children.

The sequenced material came from blood. Source of these receptors: a woman between 35 and 50 years old in good health. The CDR3 runs from the conserved cysteine through the conserved F or W. Fields, in order: clone size, D gene, V gene, J gene, CDR3 length, CDR3 DNA, CDR3 protein. The D gene is left open where the match is weak. The size of a clone is reported for some rows only, either as once, few or many, or as a class for expanded clones.

clone size: NA; D gene: TRBD2; V gene: TRBV28; J gene: TRBJ2-1; CDR3 length: 18; CDR3 DNA: TGTGCCAGCACCTCCTCCGTGACTAGCGGGGGGGCACCCAATGAGCAGTTCTTC; CDR3 protein: CASTSSVTSGGAPNEQFF
clone size: few; D gene: TRBD1; V gene: TRBV24-1; J gene: TRBJ2-3; CDR3 length: 16; CDR3 DNA: TGTGCCACCAGTGATGAGGGGACAGACAGCACAGATACGCAGTATTTT; CDR3 protein: CATSDEGTDSTDTQYF
clone size: few; D gene: NA; V gene: TRBV9; J gene: TRBJ1-2; CDR3 length: 13; CDR3 DNA: TGTGCCAGCAGCAAAGACGCTTGGCGGGACTACACCTTC; CDR3 protein: CASSKDAWRDYTF
clone size: few; D gene: NA; V gene: TRBV5-6; J gene: TRBJ1-2; CDR3 length: 13; CDR3 DNA: TGTGCCAGCAGCGTCGGAGCTAACTATGGCTACACCTTC; CDR3 protein: CASSVGANYGYTF
clone size: NA; D gene: NA; V gene: TRBV12-3/TRBV12-4; J gene: TRBJ1-6; CDR3 length: 11; CDR3 DNA: TGTGCCTGCGGAAGCAATTCACCCCTCCACTTT; CDR3 protein: CACGSNSPLHF
clone size: NA; D gene: NA; V gene: TRBV7-2; J gene: TRBJ2-1; CDR3 length: 13; CDR3 DNA: TGTGCCAGCAGCTTCCGTGGGGGTGTCGAGCAGTTCTTC; CDR3 protein: CASSFRGGVEQFF
clone size: NA; D gene: TRBD1; V gene: TRBV28; J gene: TRBJ2-4; CDR3 length: 14; CDR3 DNA: TGTGCCAGCTGGGACAGGGGTGGTCAAAACATTCAGTACTTC; CDR3 protein: CASWDRGGQNIQYF
clone size: many; D gene: NA; V gene: TRBV6-5; J gene: TRBJ2-5; CDR3 length: 13; CDR3 DNA: TGTGCCAGCAGAGGCACAGGGTTAGAGACCCAGTACTTC; CDR3 protein: CASRGTGLETQYF
clone size: many; D gene: NA; V gene: TRBV6-2/TRBV6-3; J gene: TRBJ2-6; CDR3 length: 15; CDR3 DNA: TGTGCCACGCAATTCGGGGGCTCTGGGGCCAACGTCCTGACTTTC; CDR3 protein: CATQFGGSGANVLTF
clone size: NA; D gene: TRBD1; V gene: TRBV5-5; J gene: TRBJ2-3; CDR3 length: 15; CDR3 DNA: TGTGCCAGCAGCAGGGGACAGTTTAGCACAGATACGCAGTATTTT; CDR3 protein: CASSRGQFSTDTQYF
clone size: once; D gene: NA; V gene: TRBV24-1; J gene: TRBJ2-6; CDR3 length: 21; CDR3 DNA: TGTGCCACCAGTGATTTGGAGGGGGGGGGAATTTTTGGCTCTGGGGCCAACGTCCTGACTTTC; CDR3 protein: CATSDLEGGGIFGSGANVLTF
clone size: NA; D gene: TRBD1; V gene: TRBV4-1; J gene: TRBJ1-1; CDR3 length: 19; CDR3 DNA: TGCGCCAGCAGCCCGGAAGCGAGGACAGGGGTCATCATGAACACTGAAGCTTTCTTT; CDR3 protein: CASSPEARTGVIMNTEAFF
clone size: NA; D gene: NA; V gene: TRBV5-1; J gene: TRBJ2-3; CDR3 length: 16; CDR3 DNA: TGCGCCAGCAGCCGTTTCCTAGAGAAGATTACAGATACGCAGTATTTT; CDR3 protein: CASSRFLEKITDTQYF
clone size: few; D gene: NA; V gene: TRBV7-2; J gene: TRBJ2-5; CDR3 length: 15; CDR3 DNA: TGTGCCAGCAGCTTAAGGGCGTCGGGGTCGGAGACCCAGTACTTC; CDR3 protein: CASSLRASGSETQYF
clone size: many; D gene: NA; V gene: TRBV6-5; J gene: TRBJ2-5; CDR3 length: 15; CDR3 DNA: TGTGCCAGCAGTTACTCAAACAGTCTTCAAGAGACCCAGTACTTC; CDR3 protein: CASSYSNSLQETQYF
clone size: NA; D gene: TRBD1; V gene: TRBV5-1; J gene: TRBJ2-7; CDR3 length: 15; CDR3 DNA: TGCGCCAGCAGCTCCACCGGGACAGAGTTCGACGAGCAGTACTTC; CDR3 protein: CASSSTGTEFDEQYF